The 26 T cell receptor beta chains given below trace back to one sample, sequenced in a study of T-cell reconstitution after alpha-beta-depleted transplantation in children. As it was prepared, the TCRbeta library received unique molecular identifiers. TCRdb passed the PCR reads through MiXCR, listing each CDR3 protein once. Of 100,000 or so distinct CDR3 sequences in the sample, 4.5% to 7.5% were seen once. This material consisted of PBMCs, mostly from graft donor cells, taken 60 days after TCRalphabeta/CD19-depleted stem cell transplant. The receptors here all came from a female patient aged 2 to 10 who had a stem cell transplant for Fanconi anemia, so the T cells may come from the graft donor.

The chain is built from TRBV6-5 and TRBJ2-7, with a tentative D call TRBD2 (6 bases). CDR3 length: 14 amino acids. Trimming left V 4 bases short and J 1 base short, with 11 bases between. From germline, CDR1 is MNHEY and CDR2 SVGAGI. CDR3 DNA: TGTGCCAGCAGTTGGGGTCGGGGGTCCTACGAGCAGTACTTC. Its translation is CASSWGRGSYEQYF.

J is TRBJ1-4 and V is TRBV28, with 9 positions matching TRBD1. Germline V CDR1 and CDR2: MDHEN, SYDVKM. After removal of 4 bases from V and 7 bases from J, the junction contained 7 bases not matched to a gene. CDR3 length equals 15 residues. Written as DNA, the CDR3 is TGTGCCAGCAGTTCCCGACAGGGGGAAGTTGAAAAACTGTTTTTT. As protein: CASSSRQGEVEKLFF. Full variable domain (missing parts from reference TRBV28 and TRBJ1-4): DVKVTQSSRYLVKRTGEKVFLECVQDMDHENMFWYRQDPGLGLRLIYFSYDVKMKEKGDIPEGYSVSREKKERFSLILESASTNQTSMYLCASSSRQGEVEKLFFGSGTQLSVL.

This clonotype was picked up many times. The genes are TRBV5-6 and TRBJ2-2, with 9 bases that match TRBD1. CDR1 is SGHDT, CDR2 YYEEEE, per germline. The ends lost 1 base at V and 7 bases at J; junction bases unmatched: 2. CDR3 size: 14 residues. As DNA, the CDR3 is TGTGCCAGCAGCTTGACAGGGGGCGTCGGGGAGCTGTTTTTT. Amino acid sequence: CASSLTGGVGELFF.

This clonotype has ten or more counts. The CDR3 coding sequence is TGTGCCACCAGTGATTTCGGCAGGCCCGACGAGCAGTACTTC. It yields the protein CATSDFGRPDEQYF. The chain employs TRBV24-1 and TRBJ2-7; D not resolved. The CDR3 has 14 amino acids. Deletions cut 1 base from V and 5 bases from J, with 11 bases between. CDR1 and CDR2 from the germline V gene are KGHDR and SFDVKD.

This clonotype is medium-sized within its sample. This rearrangement joins TRBV5-1 to TRBJ2-1; tentatively, D is TRBD1 (6 bases). The germline V gene has CDR1 SGHRS and CDR2 YFSETQ. This CDR3 is 14 amino acids long. The V gene lost 4 bases and the J gene lost 5 bases, with 13 bases spanning the gap. DNA of the CDR3: TGCGCCAGCAGCCCGCGGACAGTTAACAATGAGCAGTTCTTC. Encoded protein: CASSPRTVNNEQFF.

The rearrangement joins TRBV4-1 to TRBJ2-3; the match to TRBD2 covers 7 bases. This CDR3 is 14 amino acids long. V trimming: 5 bases; J trimming: 4 bases; junction bases outside the gene matches: 6. Germline V lookup: CDR1 MGHRA, CDR2 YSYEKL. CDR3 sequence: CASSSRAGADTQYF. The CDR3, as DNA: TGCGCCAGCAGCTCAAGGGCGGGGGCAGATACGCAGTATTTT.

This clonotype was seen many times. This chain links TRBV30 with TRBJ2-3; 7 nucleotides line up with TRBD2. The CDR3 contains 15 residues. V trimming: 0 bases; J trimming: 2 bases; junction bases outside the gene matches: 5. Germline V lookup: CDR1 GTSNPN, CDR2 SVGIG (reference sequence). The chain's CDR3 is CAWSVGRGPTDTQYF. In DNA, the CDR3 is TGTGCCTGGAGTGTAGGGAGGGGACCCACAGATACGCAGTATTTT.

This clonotype was observed at least ten times. This chain connects TRBV12-3 or TRBV12-4 to TRBJ2-7; 7 bases map to TRBD1. With V trimmed by 6 bases and J by 3 bases, 11 bases remained unmatched. The CDR3 loop spans 15 amino acids. As DNA, the CDR3 is TGTGCCAGCAGACTCGGGACAGACAGAAACTACGAGCAGTACTTC. This codes for CASRLGTDRNYEQYF.

The rearrangement uses TRBV19 and TRBJ2-2; D is possibly TRBD1 (6 bases). Germline CDR1 LNHDA, CDR2 SQIVND (reference sequence). The CDR3 loop spans 16 amino acids. The V and J ends lost 5 bases and 2 bases respectively, with 15 bases between them. In nucleotides, the CDR3 is TGTGCCAGTAGTGCAGACCCACAGGGTAACACCGGGGAGCTGTTTTTT. It translates to CASSADPQGNTGELFF.

This clonotype was observed a handful of times. The chain recombines TRBV7-2 with TRBJ2-5, with 16 bases identical to TRBD2. Looked up from germline, CDR1 is SGHTA and CDR2 is FQGNSA. The CDR3 loop spans 17 amino acids. The V gene end was trimmed by 5 bases and the J gene end by 5 bases; junction bases not matched to a gene: 8. CDR3 amino acids: CASSRLLGLAGGETQYF. The CDR3 DNA is TGTGCCAGCAGCCGCCTTCTGGGACTAGCGGGAGGGGAGACCCAGTACTTC.

This clonotype occurred many times. J is TRBJ2-3 and V is TRBV13; TRBD2 might be the D (5 bases). V shed 3 bases and J shed 5 bases, with 15 bases lying between them. The CDR3 covers 15 residues. CDR1 and CDR2 from the germline V gene are PRHDT and FYEKMQ (reference sequence). CDR3 sequence: CASSFRVSGGDTQYF. CDR3 DNA: TGTGCCAGCAGCTTTCGAGTAAGCGGTGGAGATACGCAGTATTTT.

This clonotype appeared many times. The final CDR3 position lacks the conserved phenylalanine or tryptophan, pointing to a likely read error. The DNA is left out, because the CDR3 cannot be placed on it with certainty; the CDR3 is given as TCRdb lists it. J is TRBJ2-7 and V is TRBV7-8; the D call in the table, TRBD2, was not verified against the DNA. The length of the CDR3 is 14 amino acids, counting both ends. Germline V CDR1 and CDR2: SGHVS, FQNEAQ. CDR3 loop: CASSLLAGGPNHRL.

The chain links TRBV7-2 to TRBJ2-7; TRBD2 might be the D (6 bases). Germline CDR1 and CDR2: SGHTA and FQGNSA. The CDR3 has 15 amino acids. V lost 1 base, J lost 3 bases, and 13 bases lay in between. CDR3 nucleotides: TGTGCCAGCAGCTTAGGGGGCGGGAAGGGCTACGAGCAGTACTTC. Its translation is CASSLGGGKGYEQYF.

This clonotype has just a few counts. The J gene is TRBJ1-1, the V gene TRBV29-1, with 7 bases that match TRBD1. J gave up 1 base and V 6 bases, and 8 bases lay outside the gene matches. The CDR3 is 14 amino acids. The germline CDR1 and CDR2 sequences are SQVTM and ANQGSEA. The CDR3 is CSVGTGTANTEAFF. The CDR3 coding sequence is TGCAGCGTAGGGACCGGGACAGCGAACACTGAAGCTTTCTTT.

In its sample, this clonotype was seen many times. The genes are TRBV20-1 and TRBJ2-1; 10 nucleotides align to TRBD2. The CDR3 loop spans 14 amino acids. The germline V gene encodes CDR1 DFQATT and CDR2 SNEGSKA (reference sequence). V gave up 4 bases and J gave up 7 bases; unmatched junction bases: 7. CDR3 sequence (DNA): TGCAGTGCTACCCCTAGCGGGAGTTGGAATGAGCAGTTCTTC. This codes for CSATPSGSWNEQFF.

This clonotype was seen repeatedly, ten times or more. V is TRBV28 and J is TRBJ1-4; 9 bases are a match to TRBD1. Germline V CDR1 and CDR2: MDHEN, SYDVKM. CDR3 length: 16 amino acids. The V segment lost 6 bases and the J segment 8 bases; nucleotides outside the gene matches: 13. CDR3 in amino acids: CASSPTVRDRDEKLFF. The CDR3 bases are TGTGCCAGCAGCCCAACCGTCCGGGACAGGGACGAAAAACTGTTTTTT.

This clonotype was counted between two and nine times. V is TRBV5-1 and J is TRBJ2-2; 10 bases align to TRBD2. CDR3 length equals 16 residues. With 4 bases clipped from V and 3 bases from J, the junction kept 6 bases outside the gene matches. CDR1 and CDR2 from the germline V gene are SGHRS and YFSETQ. The CDR3 loop reads CASSRGLAGDTGELFF. The CDR3 nucleotides read TGCGCCAGCAGCCGGGGTCTAGCGGGAGACACCGGGGAGCTGTTTTTT. Using reference TRBV5-1 and TRBJ2-2 for the parts outside the CDR3, the full variable domain is KAGVTQTPRYLIKTRGQQVTLSCSPISGHRSVSWYQQTPGQGLQFLFEYFSETQRNKGNFPGRFSGRQFSNSRSEMNVSTLELGDSALYLCASSRGLAGDTGELFFGEGSRLTVL.

The table lists this clonotype with many counts. V gene TRBV20-1 combines with J gene TRBJ2-3; TRBD2 might be the D (5 bases). This CDR3 comprises 17 residues. The germline V gene encodes CDR1 DFQATT and CDR2 SNEGSKA (reference sequence). Trimming stripped 3 bases from V and 0 bases from J, with 19 bases between. CDR3 bases: TGCAGTGCTAGTCCTAGCCCGAGGTGGACTAGCACAGATACGCAGTATTTT. It is translated as CSASPSPRWTSTDTQYF.

The table lists this clonotype with many counts. The J gene is TRBJ2-4, the V gene TRBV20-1; D not resolved. The CDR3 totals 15 residues. Germline CDR1 reads DFQATT; CDR2 reads SNEGSKA (reference sequence). The V end was cut by 6 bases, the J end by 0 bases, with 15 bases between. In nucleotides, the CDR3 is TGCAGTGCCATAACACGGATCCTAGCCAAAAACATTCAGTACTTC. Translation: CSAITRILAKNIQYF.

The sample holds many counts of this clonotype. The rearrangement joins TRBV28 to TRBJ2-1; D call uncertain. V gave up 6 bases and J gave up 1 base, with 13 bases separating them. Germline assignment: CDR1 MDHEN and CDR2 SYDVKM. There are 15 residues in the CDR3. In DNA, the CDR3 is TGTGCCAGCAGCCCAAGCGACATTTCCTACAATGAGCAGTTCTTC. Amino acids: CASSPSDISYNEQFF.

This chain joins TRBV28 and TRBJ2-7; 13 nucleotides align to TRBD2. The CDR3 spans 16 residues. Germline lookup yields CDR1 MDHEN and CDR2 SYDVKM. The junction had 7 bases not matched to a gene; V was cut back by 3 bases and J by 5 bases. DNA for the CDR3: TGTGCCAGCAGTTTTCCCGGACTAGCGGGAGAGAACGAGCAGTACTTC. Translated: CASSFPGLAGENEQYF.

This clonotype was observed at least ten times. The chain recombines TRBV28 with TRBJ2-5, with D perhaps given as TRBD1 or TRBD2 (6 bases each). V lost 1 base to trimming and J lost 2 bases, with 11 bases between them. Germline values: CDR1 MDHEN, CDR2 SYDVKM. CDR3 length: 15 amino acids. Here the CDR3 DNA reads TGTGCCAGCAGTTTATATCGGGGGCGGCAAGAGACCCAGTACTTC. Protein: CASSLYRGRQETQYF.

V is TRBV23-1 and J is TRBJ1-5; D remains ambiguous. TRBV23-1 falls under the ORF class, with uncertain function. V was pared by 0 bases and J by 9 bases, with 18 bases between. The length of the CDR3 is 16 residues. The chain's CDR3 is CASSQSPDGAARPQHF. CDR3 DNA: TGCGCCAGCAGTCAATCTCCGGACGGAGCTGCACGGCCCCAGCATTTT.

This clonotype has more than one count but fewer than ten. The CDR3 bases are TGTGCCTGGAGTGGGAGACAGTATCAGCCCCAGCATTTT. Translating it yields CAWSGRQYQPQHF. V is TRBV30 and J is TRBJ1-5; maybe TRBD1 (5 bases). Trimming took off 1 base at V and 5 bases at J, with 9 bases between the two ends. The CDR3 is 13 residues long. Germline CDR1 GTSNPN, CDR2 SVGIG (reference sequence).

Ten or more counts support this clonotype. The chain is built from TRBV18 and TRBJ2-4; the match to TRBD1 covers 8 bases. CDR3 size: 16 residues. The V and J ends lost 3 bases and 7 bases, in that order; junction bases with no gene match: 11. From germline, CDR1 is KGHSH and CDR2 LQKENI. CDR3 protein: CASSPRTGNARNIQYF. For the CDR3, the DNA is TGTGCCAGCTCACCCCGGACAGGGAATGCTAGGAACATTCAGTACTTC.

The chain recombines TRBV27 with TRBJ2-7; no firm D call. Germline CDR1 reads MNHEY; CDR2 reads SMNVEV (reference sequence). The V end was cut by 9 bases, the J end by 2 bases, with 20 bases between. The CDR3 is made up of 15 amino acids. The CDR3 spells CARSPESDGTYEQYF. CDR3 bases: TGTGCCAGGAGTCCGGAATCGGACGGTACCTACGAGCAGTACTTC.